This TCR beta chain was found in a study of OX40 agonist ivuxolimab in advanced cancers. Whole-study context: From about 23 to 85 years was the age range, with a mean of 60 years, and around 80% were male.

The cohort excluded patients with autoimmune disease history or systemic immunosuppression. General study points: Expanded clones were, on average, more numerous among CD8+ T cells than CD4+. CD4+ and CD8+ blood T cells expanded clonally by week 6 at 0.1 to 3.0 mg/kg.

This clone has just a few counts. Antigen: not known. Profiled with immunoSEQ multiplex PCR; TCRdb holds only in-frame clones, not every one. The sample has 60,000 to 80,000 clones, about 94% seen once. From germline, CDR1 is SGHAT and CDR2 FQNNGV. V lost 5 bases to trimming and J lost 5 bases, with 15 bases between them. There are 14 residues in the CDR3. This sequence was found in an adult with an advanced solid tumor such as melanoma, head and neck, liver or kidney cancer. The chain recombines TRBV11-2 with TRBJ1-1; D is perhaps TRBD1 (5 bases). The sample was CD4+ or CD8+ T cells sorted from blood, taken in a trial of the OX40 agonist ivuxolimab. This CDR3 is CASSRPPGWTEAFF. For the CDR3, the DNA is TGTGCCAGCAGCCGTCCTCCAGGGTGGACTGAAGCTTTCTTT.